The 22 T cell receptor beta chains below all came from one sample that was sequenced in a study of blood T cell repertoires in COVID-19. Sequenced by immunoSEQ multiplex PCR; TCRdb stores in-frame clones only, minus some. The sample has about 160,000 clones, less than 85% seen once. Sequenced input: PBMCs or T cells enriched from blood (not recorded which). These receptor sequences come from a man in his sixties who had recovered from COVID-19.

The chain has TRBV7-3 and TRBJ2-7; 13 positions agree with TRBD2. The CDR3 is 16 residues long. CDR1 SGHTA and CDR2 FQGTGA come from the germline V gene. Trimming took 5 bases from V and 4 from J; bases not matched to a gene: 8. CDR3 amino acids: CASSIPTSGRTYEQYF. In DNA form, the CDR3 reads TGTGCCAGCAGCATACCGACTAGCGGGAGGACTTACGAGCAGTACTTC.

The chain carries TRBV5-4 and TRBJ2-7; no reliable D call. Between the trimmed V and J ends, which lost 4 bases and 0 bases, there was a span of 14 bases. CDR1 and CDR2 (germline): SGHNT, YYREEE (reference sequence). This CDR3 comprises 15 residues. The CDR3 sequence is CASSPDPRSSYEQYF. In DNA, the CDR3 is TGTGCCAGCAGCCCTGACCCGAGGAGCTCCTACGAGCAGTACTTC.

This clone has only a few counts. The chain carries TRBV5-6 and TRBJ2-5; a possible D gene is TRBD2 (5 bases). Trimming took 4 bases from V and 0 from J, leaving 10 bases between them. The CDR3 runs 14 residues. Germline values: CDR1 SGHDT, CDR2 YYEEEE. The CDR3 is CASSPTGYQETQYF. CDR3 nucleotide sequence: TGTGCCAGCAGCCCCACGGGATACCAAGAGACCCAGTACTTC.

This clone was seen only once. The chain has TRBV7-2 and TRBJ2-7; D is uncertain. Germline CDR1 is SGHTA and CDR2 is FQGNSA. The CDR3 length is 13 residues. Deletions cut 5 bases from V and 3 bases from J, with 11 bases between. The CDR3 spells CASSQTDDYEQYF. The CDR3 bases are TGTGCCAGCAGCCAGACTGACGACTACGAGCAGTACTTC.

The chain has TRBV21-1 and TRBJ2-7; the table calls TRBD2, which could not be checked here. TRBV21-1 is assigned pseudogene status. The CDR3 is made up of 12 amino acids. The CDR3 loop is CASSTLTGITTF. As DNA, the CDR3 is TGTGCCAGCAGCACGTTAACCGGGATTACCACTTTC.

In its sample, this clone was seen once. The V gene is TRBV27, the J gene TRBJ1-4; possibly TRBD1 for D (6 bases). CDR1 is MNHEY, CDR2 SMNVEV, per germline (reference sequence). This CDR3 spans 14 amino acids. Trimming shortened V by 8 bases and J by 8 bases, and 18 bases separated the two germline ends. CDR3 in amino acids: CASGHRDKIEKLFF. In nucleotides, the CDR3 is TGTGCCAGCGGACACCGGGACAAGATAGAAAAACTGTTTTTT.

This clone was observed a handful of times. The chain uses TRBV9 and TRBJ1-2; D is undetermined. This CDR3 contains 11 residues. The ends were cut back, 2 bases at V and 4 bases at J, with 3 bases in the middle. The germline V gene encodes CDR1 SGDLS and CDR2 YYNGEE. CDR3 loop: CASSVGYGYTF. The CDR3 nucleotides are TGTGCCAGCAGCGTCGGCTATGGCTACACCTTC.

V and J are TRBV5-1 and TRBJ2-7; 7 bases map to TRBD1. The CDR3 contains 15 residues. J gave up 3 bases and V 0 bases, and 6 bases lay outside the gene matches. Germline loops: CDR1 SGHRS, CDR2 YFSETQ. The CDR3 loop reads CASSLGGTVNYEQYF. The CDR3 coding sequence is TGCGCCAGCAGCTTGGGGGGGACAGTGAACTACGAGCAGTACTTC.

The gene calls are TRBV3-1 (or the pseudogene TRBV3-2) and TRBJ2-7; tentative D call: TRBD2 (5 bases). The CDR3 consists of 14 residues. Trimming left V 2 bases short and J 0 bases short, with 8 bases between. CDR1 is LGHDT and CDR2 is YNNKEL in the germline V gene (reference sequence). The CDR3: CASSQPRASYEQYF. DNA of the CDR3: TGTGCCAGCAGCCAACCGCGGGCCTCCTACGAGCAGTACTTC.

The chain joins TRBV27 to TRBJ2-5; tentatively, D is TRBD1 (6 bases). Trimming removed 8 bases from V and 7 bases from J, with 11 bases in between. Germline V lookup: CDR1 MNHEY, CDR2 SMNVEV (reference sequence). The CDR3 spans 11 residues. CDR3 sequence (DNA): TGTGCCAGCTCCCTAGGGGGGACCCAGTACTTC. It codes for CASSLGGTQYF.

V is TRBV4-1 and J is TRBJ1-2, with a weak D call TRBD1 (5 bases). Germline assignment: CDR1 MGHRA and CDR2 YSYEKL. This CDR3 contains 15 residues. V lost 0 bases, J lost 8 bases, and 16 bases lay in between. The CDR3 protein is CASSQEGKGLRGYTF. DNA for the CDR3: TGCGCCAGCAGCCAAGAAGGCAAGGGGCTAAGGGGCTACACCTTC.

This clone was recorded only once. The chain recombines TRBV19 with TRBJ1-6; D is perhaps TRBD1 (6 bases). The germline V gene encodes CDR1 LNHDA and CDR2 SQIVND (reference sequence). The CDR3 covers 13 residues. In nucleotides, the CDR3 is TGTGCAGGCGGGGGCGGATATAATTCACCCCTCCACTTT. This sequence encodes CAGGGGYNSPLHF.

This clone is a singleton in its sample. V gene TRBV28 combines with J gene TRBJ2-1; 7 nucleotides align to TRBD1. V gave up 7 bases and J gave up 0 bases; unmatched junction bases: 3. This CDR3 comprises 14 residues. Germline-derived CDR1 and CDR2 are MDHEN and SYDVKM. The CDR3 nucleotides read TGTGCCAGCAATAGGGACAGCTCCTACAATGAGCAGTTCTTC. It encodes CASNRDSSYNEQFF.

V and J are TRBV6-6 and TRBJ1-4; D is perhaps TRBD1 (6 bases). Trimming took 10 bases from V and 5 from J, leaving 17 bases between them. The germline V gene encodes CDR1 MNHNY and CDR2 SVGAGI (reference sequence). The CDR3 has 14 residues. This chain's CDR3 is CAIAPVDSNEKLFF. CDR3 bases: TGTGCCATCGCACCCGTGGACAGCAATGAAAAACTGTTTTTT.

The chain joins TRBV27 to TRBJ2-3; 7 nucleotides align to TRBD2. This CDR3 is built from 17 residues. V was clipped by 5 bases and J by 1 base; unmatched bases: 12. Germline CDR1 MNHEY, CDR2 SMNVEV (reference sequence). CDR3 DNA: TGTGCCAGCAGTCAGAAACTGACTAGCAGGGGCACAGATACGCAGTATTTT. Its protein is CASSQKLTSRGTDTQYF.

The chain combines TRBV7-2 with TRBJ1-5; the D gene is possibly TRBD1 (5 bases). Deletions cut 1 base from V and 10 bases from J, with 20 bases between. Germline V gene data show CDR1 as SGHTA and CDR2 as FQGNSA. The CDR3 sequence is 16 residues long. The CDR3 nucleotides read TGTGCCAGCAGCTTAGGAAGATCGGGGGGGTTAAGTCCCCAGCATTTT. This codes for CASSLGRSGGLSPQHF.

This clone was observed once. The V gene is TRBV5-4, the J gene TRBJ2-3; D possibly corresponds to TRBD1 (5 bases). The CDR3 runs 14 residues. Trimming removed 3 bases from V and 4 bases from J, with 12 bases in between. Germline V CDR1 and CDR2: SGHNT, YYREEE (reference sequence). The CDR3 sequence is CASSSSQGSDTQYF. The CDR3 DNA is TGTGCCAGCAGCTCTTCGCAGGGTTCAGATACGCAGTATTTT.

The V gene is TRBV5-1, the J gene TRBJ1-6, with 7 bases fitting TRBD1. The germline gives CDR1 SGHRS, CDR2 YFSETQ. The length of the CDR3 is 15 residues. The junction had 7 bases not matched to a gene; V was cut back by 4 bases and J by 6 bases. The DNA for the CDR3 is TGCGCCAGCAGCCGGGACAGCCTTGCTAATTCACCCCTCCACTTT. Amino acids: CASSRDSLANSPLHF.

This chain's CDR3 is CASSQRGDDTDTQYF. The CDR3 nucleotides read TGTGCCAGCAGCCAACGGGGAGATGACACAGATACGCAGTATTTT. The rearrangement joins TRBV4-2 to TRBJ2-3; D is perhaps TRBD2 (5 bases). The length of the CDR3 is 15 residues. Trimming cost V 2 bases and J 2 bases, with 11 bases left between them. Germline lookup yields CDR1 LGHNA and CDR2 YNFKEQ.

A single count supports this clone. J is TRBJ1-3 and V is TRBV19; perhaps TRBD1 as D (6 bases). Per the germline V gene, CDR1 is LNHDA and CDR2 is SQIVND (reference sequence). This CDR3 has 15 residues. Trimming left V 1 base short and J 2 bases short, with 9 bases between. CDR3 DNA sequence: TGTGCCAGTAGTATAGCCTCAGGGGCTGGAAACACCATATATTTT. It translates to CASSIASGAGNTIYF.

The CDR3 DNA follows: TGTGCCAGCAGTTTGACCCTAGGTGAGCAGTTCTTC. Translating gives CASSLTLGEQFF. The chain links TRBV12-3 or TRBV12-4 to TRBJ2-1; D gene uncertain. CDR3 length equals 12 residues. V lost 3 bases and J lost 9, with 9 bases in between.

This clone occurred a few times. The rearrangement links TRBV25-1 to TRBJ2-5; 9 bases agree with TRBD1. Germline values: CDR1 MGHDK, CDR2 SYGVNS. CDR3 length: 14 amino acids. After removal of 6 bases from V and 5 bases from J, the junction contained 7 bases not matched to a gene. The CDR3 is CASSAGQGSETQYF. In DNA form, the CDR3 reads TGTGCCAGCAGCGCGGGACAGGGCTCTGAGACCCAGTACTTC.